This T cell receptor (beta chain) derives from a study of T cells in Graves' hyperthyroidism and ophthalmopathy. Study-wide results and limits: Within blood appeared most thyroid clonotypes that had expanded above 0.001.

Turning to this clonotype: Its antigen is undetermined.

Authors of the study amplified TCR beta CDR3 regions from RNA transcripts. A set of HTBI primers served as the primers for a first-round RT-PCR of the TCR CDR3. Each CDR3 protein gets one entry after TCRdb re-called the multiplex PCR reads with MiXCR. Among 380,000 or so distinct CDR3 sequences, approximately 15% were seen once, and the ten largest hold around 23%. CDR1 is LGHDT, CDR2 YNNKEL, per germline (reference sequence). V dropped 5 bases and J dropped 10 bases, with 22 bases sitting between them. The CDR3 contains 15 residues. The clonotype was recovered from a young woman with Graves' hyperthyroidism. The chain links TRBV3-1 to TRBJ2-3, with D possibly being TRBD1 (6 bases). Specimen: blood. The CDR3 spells CASSGHGGPRGAQYF. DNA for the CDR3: TGTGCCAGCAGCGGCCATGGGGGCCCCCGGGGTGCGCAGTATTTT.